This T cell receptor beta chain was recovered during a study of blood T cell repertoires in COVID-19. Overall study context: From the United States, Italy and Spain came samples of acute and convalescent COVID-19. PBMCs, B-cell-depleted T cells, or T cells provided the cDNA or gDNA that made up the material.

In the source study's methods: Scientists estimated how many nucleated cells there were by amplifying reference gene primers. Assay used: immunoSEQ multiplex PCR; TCRdb lists only in-frame clones, some missing. That table supplies the V and J calls and clone size; D and trimming were determined from the DNA. The sample lists over 300,000 clones, roughly 90% occurring once. This TCR was recovered from a man aged 18 to 30 who had recovered from COVID-19. Sequencing was done on a sample of peripheral blood.

CDR3 loop: CASSRDSHYGYTF. The CDR3 DNA reads as TGCGCCAGCAGCCGGGACAGCCACTATGGCTACACCTTC. The rearrangement uses TRBV5-1 and TRBJ1-2, with 7 bases matching TRBD1. The CDR3 loop spans 13 amino acids. V shed 4 bases and J 3 bases; nucleotides not matched to a gene: 3. CDR1 is SGHRS and CDR2 is YFSETQ in the germline V gene.